The T cell receptor (beta chain) described here comes from a study of early T cells in non-severe SARS-CoV-2 infection. Each cDNA molecule carried a unique molecular identifier. Using its own MiXCR run on the 5' RACE reads, TCRdb lists one record per CDR3 protein. The sample consists of around 76,000 distinct CDR3 sequences, 9.5% to 15% of them appearing once. CDR3 length: 16 amino acids. The V gene's germline CDR1 is LNHNV and CDR2 YYDKDF (reference sequence). V was clipped by 1 base and J by 0 bases, with 13 bases between them. This receptor was taken from an adult who was a healthcare worker with PCR-confirmed SARS-CoV-2 infection or an uninfected control (not recorded which). The genes are TRBV15 and TRBJ2-7; D may be TRBD1 or TRBD2 (5 bases each). Sequenced material: whole blood. The CDR3: CATSRGGAASSYEQYF. DNA of the CDR3: TGTGCCACCAGCAGAGGAGGGGCGGCAAGCTCCTACGAGCAGTACTTC.